The next 30 T cell receptor beta chains were all read from a single sample in a study of monozygotic twins with inflammatory bowel disease. TCRdb re-analyzed the 5' RACE reads; it lists each CDR3 protein once, without DNA. The listing contains more than 300,000 distinct CDR3 sequences. Sequencing input: blood. The receptors derive from a human donor with ulcerative colitis or Crohn's disease, or a healthy co-twin of an affected twin (not recorded which).

The gene calls are TRBV5-1 and TRBJ1-1; TCRdb selects TRBD1, and the lack of DNA leaves this call unchecked. Germline V gives CDR1 SGHRS, CDR2 YFSETQ. The CDR3 totals 14 residues. The CDR3 is CASSITGGATEAFF.

This chain joins TRBV7-7 and TRBJ2-1; the TRBD1 assignment by TCRdb is unverifiable without DNA. The CDR3 spans 13 residues. Germline assignment: CDR1 SSHAT and CDR2 FNYEAQ (reference sequence). CDR3 residues: CASSTGGYNEQFF.

CDR3 protein: CASSLGFGVYSNQPQHF. The chain has TRBV27 and TRBJ1-5. Germline CDR1 and CDR2: MNHEY and SMNVEV (reference sequence). The CDR3 is 17 residues long.

This chain links TRBV20-1 with TRBJ2-3; the TCRdb D gene call, TRBD2, has no DNA to confirm it. Per the germline V gene, CDR1 is DFQATT and CDR2 is SNEGSKA (reference sequence). The CDR3 consists of 14 residues. CDR3: CSAMVAGVTDTQYF.

The chain couples TRBV7-9 to TRBJ2-7; there is no DNA to check the TCRdb D call of TRBD1. The CDR3 covers 14 residues. Germline CDR1 SEHNR, CDR2 FQNEAQ (reference sequence). CDR3: CASSSGTGMWEQYF.

The chain uses TRBV25-1 and TRBJ1-1; TCRdb calls TRBD1, which cannot be checked without DNA. This CDR3 has 14 amino acids. Per germline, CDR1 MGHDK and CDR2 SYGVNS. The CDR3: CASSPREGGNEAFF.

The CDR3 loop is CASSNRGQSNQPQHF. The V gene is TRBV4-1, the J gene TRBJ1-5; TCRdb's assignment of TRBD1 cannot be checked, as there is no DNA. Germline CDR1 MGHRA, CDR2 YSYEKL. This CDR3 contains 15 residues.

This sequence joins TRBV6-2 or TRBV6-3 and TRBJ1-1. This CDR3 is built from 14 residues. In germline, CDR1 is MNHEY, CDR2 SVGEGT. CDR3 in amino acids: CASSLYDVNTEAFF.

The chain combines TRBV7-3 with TRBJ2-3; without DNA, the TCRdb call of TRBD2 cannot be checked. This CDR3 is 16 amino acids long. The V gene's germline CDR1 is SGHTA and CDR2 FQGTGA. CDR3 loop: CASSLSAGGPTDTQYF.

The chain combines TRBV30 with TRBJ2-3; the TCRdb D gene call, TRBD1, has no DNA to confirm it. The CDR3 runs 14 residues. The germline V gene has CDR1 GTSNPN and CDR2 SVGIG (reference sequence). CDR3 amino acids: CAWGRTGVADTQYF.

This chain joins TRBV7-6 and TRBJ1-6; TCRdb calls TRBD1, which cannot be checked without DNA. The germline V gene has CDR1 SGHVS and CDR2 FNYEAQ. The CDR3 consists of 15 residues. The CDR3 spells CASSSSPVPNSPLHF.

The chain carries TRBV20-1 and TRBJ1-2; the TCRdb call, TRBD1, lacks DNA for checking. This CDR3 comprises 16 residues. The V gene's germline CDR1 is DFQATT and CDR2 SNEGSKA (reference sequence). CDR3 amino acids: CSASDSWTGINYGYTF.

The chain is built from TRBV9 and TRBJ2-7; TCRdb proposes TRBD1, but this gene call is untestable without DNA. The CDR3 contains 15 residues. Germline lookup yields CDR1 SGDLS and CDR2 YYNGEE. CDR3 sequence reads: CASSKDSRRTYEQYF. Complete variable domain (other parts from reference TRBV9 and TRBJ2-7): DSGVTQTPKHLITATGQRVTLRCSPRSGDLSVYWYQQSLDQGLQFLIQYYNGEERAKGNILERFSAQQFPDLHSELNLSSLELGDSALYFCASSKDSRRTYEQYFGPGTRLTVT.

The V and J genes are TRBV4-3 and TRBJ2-5; the TCRdb call, TRBD1, lacks DNA for checking. The CDR3 has 15 residues. Germline CDR1 LGHNA, CDR2 YSLEER. The CDR3 protein is CASSQDYRFGKTQYF.

This chain links TRBV19 with TRBJ1-2. The CDR3 spans 15 residues. Germline CDR1 reads LNHDA; CDR2 reads SQIVND (reference sequence). CDR3 region: CASSIDRSGGYGYTF.

CDR3 loop: CASSQYEGPSTYEQYF. The chain has TRBV4-3 and TRBJ2-7; TCRdb indicates TRBD2, and absent DNA this call remains unverified. This CDR3 has 16 residues. Germline V gives CDR1 LGHNA, CDR2 YSLEER.

V is TRBV5-1 and J is TRBJ2-3. The CDR3 is made up of 14 amino acids. Germline CDR1 and CDR2: SGHRS and YFSETQ. The CDR3 loop reads CASSLWDSTDTQYF.

This rearrangement joins TRBV2 to TRBJ1-2; TCRdb gives TRBD1 as the D gene, but with no DNA this cannot be confirmed. This CDR3 spans 13 amino acids. The germline V gene has CDR1 SNHLY and CDR2 FYNNEI. The CDR3 loop is CASSGFQGSGYTF. Variable domain in full (rest from reference TRBV2 and TRBJ1-2): EPEVTQTPSHQVTQMGQEVILRCVPISNHLYFYWYRQILGQKVEFLVSFYNNEISEKSEIFDDQFSVERPDGSNFTLKIRSTKLEDSAMYFCASSGFQGSGYTFGSGTRLTVV.

The chain employs TRBV5-1 and TRBJ1-3; the D call of TRBD1 rests on TCRdb alone, since no DNA is present to check it. This CDR3 has 15 amino acids. Germline loops: CDR1 SGHRS, CDR2 YFSETQ. CDR3 loop: CASSLNGGFENTIYF.

This chain connects TRBV18 to TRBJ1-5; TCRdb selects TRBD1, and the lack of DNA leaves this call unchecked. Germline CDR1 KGHSH, CDR2 LQKENI. The CDR3 spans 16 residues. The CDR3 spells CASSSRRTESNQPQHF. Combining the CDR3 with reference TRBV18 and TRBJ1-5 gives the whole variable domain NAGVMQNPRHLVRRRGQEARLRCSPMKGHSHVYWYRQLPEEGLKFMVYLQKENIIDESGMPKERFSAEFPKEGPSILRIQQVVRGDSAAYFCASSSRRTESNQPQHFGDGTRLSIL.

The V call is TRBV5-6, the J call TRBJ2-6. The CDR3 length is 16 residues. Germline-derived CDR1 and CDR2 are SGHDT and YYEEEE. The CDR3 is CASSLIQASRANVLTF.

V is TRBV20-1 and J is TRBJ2-1; TCRdb proposes TRBD2, but this gene call is untestable without DNA. The CDR3 is 14 amino acids. In germline, CDR1 is DFQATT, CDR2 SNEGSKA (reference sequence). The CDR3 here is CSATNSGGLSEQFF.

The genes are TRBV4-2 and TRBJ2-3; with no DNA, the TCRdb D assignment of TRBD2 cannot be verified. Looked up from germline, CDR1 is LGHNA and CDR2 is YNFKEQ. The CDR3 has 16 residues. This CDR3 reads CASSQKSGGSSLKQYF.

V is TRBV5-1 and J is TRBJ2-5; TCRdb's D call of TRBD1 is untestable without DNA. Germline CDR1 is SGHRS and CDR2 is YFSETQ. This CDR3 has 15 residues. CDR3: CASSLGWTDQETQYF.

The chain couples TRBV5-1 to TRBJ2-2. The CDR3 spans 14 residues. Germline loops: CDR1 SGHRS, CDR2 YFSETQ. CDR3 sequence reads: CASSTQPQTGELFF.

This chain connects TRBV5-6 to TRBJ2-1; without DNA, the TCRdb call of TRBD2 cannot be checked. This CDR3 contains 16 residues. The germline CDR1 and CDR2 sequences are SGHDT and YYEEEE. The CDR3 is CASSFRTSGEYNEQLF.

The CDR3 sequence: CASSLARGGTDEKLFF. The chain carries TRBV5-1 and TRBJ1-4. The length of the CDR3 is 16 residues. Germline V gene sequence: CDR1 SGHRS, CDR2 YFSETQ.

This chain connects TRBV7-9 to TRBJ1-4. Per germline, CDR1 SEHNR and CDR2 FQNEAQ (reference sequence). CDR3 length: 13 amino acids. The chain's CDR3 is CASSLGVSEKLFF.

The chain has TRBV5-4 and TRBJ1-4; without DNA, the TCRdb call of TRBD1 cannot be checked. The germline gives CDR1 SGHNT, CDR2 YYREEE (reference sequence). This CDR3 is built from 19 residues. This CDR3 is CASSLWDRDPVATNEKLFF.

The rearrangement joins TRBV20-1 to TRBJ1-5. The CDR3 length is 13 residues. In germline, CDR1 is DFQATT, CDR2 SNEGSKA (reference sequence). The CDR3 sequence is CSARPDGDQPQHF.